The present TCR beta chain was sequenced within a study of blood T cell repertoires in COVID-19. The V gene lost 2 bases and the J gene lost 4 bases, with 10 bases spanning the gap. CDR3 length: 14 amino acids. CDR1 is SGHTA, CDR2 FQGTGA, per germline. Profiling relied on immunoSEQ multiplex PCR, and the TCRdb table lists in-frame clones only, not all of them. Among over 300,000 clones listed, more than 70% were seen once. The receptor comes from a woman between 45 and 60 years old with acute or convalescent COVID-19. The sample taken for sequencing was peripheral blood. The chain couples TRBV7-3 to TRBJ2-3, with D perhaps matching TRBD2 (5 bases). CDR3 sequence (DNA): TGTGCCAGCAGCTTAGGCGGCGGGTCAGATACGCAGTATTTT. It specifies CASSLGGGSDTQYF.